One and the same sample provided the 7 T cell receptor beta chains below, sequenced in a study of blood T cells in healthy people across ages. The second PCR ran about 6 to 12 cycles with a sample-barcoded 5' primer and J-beta primers. From the 5' RACE reads, TCRdb called clonotypes with MiXCR, one entry per CDR3 protein. The sample holds approximately 770,000 distinct CDR3 sequences; roughly 64% are singletons and the top ten take around 22%. The source material was blood. The origin of the receptors is a man younger than 40 in good health.

J is TRBJ1-2 and V is TRBV5-5; no firm D call. The CDR3 length is 13 residues. V gave up 4 bases and J gave up 6 bases, with 13 bases separating them. Germline V CDR1 and CDR2: SGHKS, YYEKEE (reference sequence). The CDR3 loop reads CASSHKNTHGYTF. CDR3 nucleotide sequence: TGTGCCAGCAGCCACAAGAACACGCATGGCTACACCTTC.

The DNA of the CDR3 is TGTGCCAGCAGCAAAGGGACAGATTCCCTTTATGGCTACACCTTC. This encodes CASSKGTDSLYGYTF. J is TRBJ1-2 and V is TRBV3-1, with 7 bases matching TRBD1. Per the germline V gene, CDR1 is LGHDT and CDR2 is YNNKEL (reference sequence). The CDR3 runs 15 residues. V was pared by 5 bases and J by 5 bases, with 11 bases of the junction left unmatched.

The V call is TRBV3-1, the J call TRBJ2-3, with D uncertain. V was pared by 1 base and J by 0 bases, with 11 bases between. The germline V gene has CDR1 LGHDT and CDR2 YNNKEL (reference sequence). CDR3 length: 16 residues. The CDR3 DNA reads TGTGCCAGCAGCCAAGGGTTTGCTACGAGCACAGATACGCAGTATTTT. It encodes CASSQGFATSTDTQYF.

The chain combines TRBV6-2 or TRBV6-3 with TRBJ2-7; 9 bases match TRBD1. The CDR3 has 14 residues. Germline CDR1 and CDR2: MNHEY and SVGEGT. J lost 6 bases, V lost 5 bases, and 8 bases had no gene match. The CDR3 sequence: CASSTGTGSSEQYF. For the CDR3, the DNA is TGTGCCAGCAGTACCGGGACAGGGAGTTCCGAGCAGTACTTC.

The chain uses TRBV20-1 and TRBJ2-7; D gene uncertain. CDR3 length: 15 residues. CDR1 and CDR2 from the germline V gene are DFQATT and SNEGSKA (reference sequence). V lost 0 bases, J lost 2 bases, and 14 bases lay in between. Here the CDR3 reads CSAREHEASPYEQYF. The CDR3 coding sequence is TGCAGTGCTAGAGAGCATGAGGCCAGTCCCTACGAGCAGTACTTC.

J is TRBJ2-5 and V is TRBV29-1, with a weak D call TRBD2 (7 bases). Gene TRBJ2-7 matches the end of the DNA better, so the J call may be wrong. Germline assignment: CDR1 SQVTM and CDR2 ANQGSEA. The CDR3 contains 14 residues. The CDR3 DNA follows: TGCAGCGTTGAAAAGGCGGGGGCTAGTTGCGAGCAGTACTTC. It codes for CSVEKAGASCEQYF.

The rearrangement uses TRBV29-1 and TRBJ2-5; possibly TRBD1 or TRBD2 for D (5 bases each). The V gene's germline CDR1 is SQVTM and CDR2 ANQGSEA. The CDR3 runs 16 residues. Trimming took off 0 bases at V and 5 bases at J, with 19 bases between the two ends. The CDR3 is CSVEEAGAGFDETQYF. The CDR3 DNA sequence: TGCAGCGTTGAAGAGGCCGGGGCAGGGTTTGACGAGACCCAGTACTTC. The full variable domain, in which reference TRBV29-1 and TRBJ2-5 provide the parts outside the CDR3, is SAVISQKPSRDICQRGTSLTIQCQVDSQVTMMFWYRQQPGQSLTLIATANQGSEATYESGFVIDKFPISRPNLTFSTLTVSNMSPEDSSIYLCSVEEAGAGFDETQYFGPGTRLLVL.